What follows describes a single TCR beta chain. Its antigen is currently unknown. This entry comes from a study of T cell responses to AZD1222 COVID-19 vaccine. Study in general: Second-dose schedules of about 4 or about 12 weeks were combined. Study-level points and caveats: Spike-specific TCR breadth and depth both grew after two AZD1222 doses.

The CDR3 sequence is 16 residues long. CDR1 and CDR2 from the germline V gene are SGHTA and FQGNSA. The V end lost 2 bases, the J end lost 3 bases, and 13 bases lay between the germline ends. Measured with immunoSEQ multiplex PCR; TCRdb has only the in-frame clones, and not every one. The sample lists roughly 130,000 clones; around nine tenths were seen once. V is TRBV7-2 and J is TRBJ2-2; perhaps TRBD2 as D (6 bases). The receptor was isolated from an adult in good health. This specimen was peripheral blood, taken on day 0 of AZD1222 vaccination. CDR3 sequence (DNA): TGTGCCAGCAGCTTAAGACTAGTAGGGGACACCGGGGAGCTGTTTTTT. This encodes CASSLRLVGDTGELFF.